This T cell receptor (beta chain) was identified during a study of shared clonotypes between healthy human individuals. The CDR3 covers 16 residues. Trimming removed 0 bases at V and 7 bases at J, with 16 bases between. CDR1 is LNHNV, CDR2 YYDKDF, per germline (reference sequence). This clone turned up a few times. Clones were sequenced by immunoSEQ multiplex PCR, and TCRdb holds only the in-frame ones, with some missing. The sample lists about 510,000 clones, around 79% occurring once. The chain is built from TRBV15 and TRBJ1-5, with D perhaps matching TRBD1 (5 bases). Source material: PBMCs. This TCR derives from a woman aged 40 to 50 in good health. Some clones in this sample may be carry-over from other donors' samples. CDR3 amino acids: CATSRETGGGRQPQHF. The CDR3 nucleotides are TGTGCCACCAGCAGAGAAACCGGGGGAGGTCGACAGCCCCAGCATTTT.